A single sample is the source of the 30 T cell receptor beta chains below, sequenced in a study of T-cell memory formation after mild COVID-19. Each CDR3 protein is one row after TCRdb ran MiXCR on the 5' RACE reads. This sample carries 350,000 or so distinct CDR3 sequences, 20% to 25% of them seen once, and the ten largest clones take approximately 22%. Input material: PBMCs or a T cell subset sorted from them (not recorded which). The origin of the receptors is a man between 18 and 29 years old who had mild COVID-19 (a few samples of this study predate the infection). Cell type and time point are not known.

The rearrangement joins TRBV7-9 to TRBJ1-2; D not resolved. The CDR3 covers 15 residues. V was pared by 1 base and J by 0 bases, with 9 bases between. From germline, CDR1 is SEHNR and CDR2 FQNEAQ (reference sequence). CDR3 region: CASSLVRLANYGYTF. The CDR3 DNA reads TGTGCCAGCAGCTTAGTCCGCCTCGCTAACTATGGCTACACCTTC.

At least ten counts were recorded for this clonotype. The V gene is TRBV5-6, the J gene TRBJ2-7; no clear D. The V gene's germline CDR1 is SGHDT and CDR2 YYEEEE. This CDR3 region has 13 residues. V was shortened by 4 bases and J by 2 bases, with 10 bases between the two germline ends. The CDR3 DNA reads as TGTGCCAGCAGCCCCGGGTCCCCCTACGAGCAGTACTTC. Translated: CASSPGSPYEQYF.

This clonotype was seen only a few times. The chain combines TRBV20-1 with TRBJ1-2; TRBD1 agrees at 10 bases. Germline CDR1 DFQATT, CDR2 SNEGSKA (reference sequence). The CDR3 is made up of 16 amino acids. V trimming: 3 bases; J trimming: 8 bases; junction bases outside the gene matches: 15. Written as DNA, the CDR3 is TGCAGTGCTAGCGGCGGACAGGGGGTTGAAGCTCGGGGCTACACCTTC. It yields the protein CSASGGQGVEARGYTF.

The rearrangement links TRBV6-6 to TRBJ2-3; D is uncertain. Per germline, CDR1 MNHNY and CDR2 SVGAGI (reference sequence). This CDR3 comprises 12 residues. V was cut by 5 bases and J by 4 bases, with 7 bases left in between. The CDR3 sequence is CASSAGSDTQYF. The CDR3 DNA sequence: TGTGCCAGCAGTGCCGGGTCAGATACGCAGTATTTT.

This chain connects TRBV5-1 to TRBJ1-2; tentative D call: TRBD1 (5 bases). The CDR3 is 13 residues long. With 0 bases removed from V and 6 bases from J, the gap between germline ends came to 9 bases. CDR1 is SGHRS, CDR2 YFSETQ, per germline. The CDR3 DNA reads as TGCGCCAGCAGCTTGGCCTTGGGGGATGGCTACACCTTC. Translation gives CASSLALGDGYTF.

This clonotype appeared a few times. At one end, the junction sequence differs from germline, possibly due to a read error. The chain has TRBV7-6 and TRBJ1-1, with D maybe TRBD1 (5 bases). CDR3 length equals 15 residues. CDR1 is SGHVS, CDR2 FNYEAQ, per germline. This CDR3 is CASSLATDMNTEAFF. The CDR3 nucleotides read TGTGCCAGCAGCTTAGCGACGGACATGAATACTGAAGCTTTCTTT.

About this clonotype: An end of the junction differs from the germline gene, which may be a read error. The chain recombines TRBV12-3 or TRBV12-4 with TRBJ1-1; tentative D call: TRBD1 (5 bases). There are 15 residues in the CDR3. In DNA, the CDR3 is TGTGCCAGCAGGGGTCAGGGCTCGGGGAACACTGAAGCTTTATTT. This encodes CASRGQGSGNTEALF.

This clonotype was observed a handful of times. The chain employs TRBV7-9 and TRBJ2-3; TRBD1 aligns across 8 bases. Germline V gene lookup returns CDR1 SEHNR and CDR2 FQNEAQ (reference sequence). The CDR3 has 15 residues. With V trimmed by 5 bases and J by 5 bases, 9 bases remained unmatched. CDR3 protein: CASSPSQGAQDTQYF. The CDR3, as DNA: TGTGCCAGCAGCCCCTCTCAGGGGGCGCAAGATACGCAGTATTTT.

The genes are TRBV29-1 and TRBJ1-1, with D hard to call. The CDR3 has 12 residues. CDR1 and CDR2 (germline): SQVTM, ANQGSEA. The V end was cut by 5 bases, the J end by 3 bases, with 10 bases between. The CDR3 DNA reads TGCAGCGTTTTCGACTGGGACACTGAAGCTTTCTTT. The encoded protein is CSVFDWDTEAFF.

This clonotype appeared many times. The CDR3 sequence: CASSLRAEEAFF. Here the CDR3 DNA reads TGTGCCAGCAGTTTACGAGCAGAAGAAGCTTTCTTT. V and J are TRBV12-3 or TRBV12-4 and TRBJ1-1; D not certain. The CDR3 is made up of 12 amino acids. The ends were cut back, 2 bases at V and 8 bases at J, with 9 bases in the middle.

The chain links TRBV7-2 to TRBJ2-3, with 13 bases matching TRBD2. Germline trimming cut 1 base from V and 6 bases from J; bases unmatched to any gene: 1. This CDR3 is 15 amino acids long. Germline values: CDR1 SGHTA, CDR2 FQGNSA. The CDR3 region is CASSLGGLAGDTQYF. The CDR3 DNA reads TGTGCCAGCAGCTTAGGGGGACTAGCGGGGGATACGCAGTATTTT.

This clonotype occurred a few times. This rearrangement joins TRBV28 to TRBJ2-1, with 7 positions matching TRBD2. V lost 1 base, J lost 7 bases, and 10 bases stayed unmatched. Germline V gives CDR1 MDHEN, CDR2 SYDVKM. The CDR3 extends over 16 amino acids. CDR3 sequence (DNA): TGTGCCAGCAGTTTATTTGCGCAGCCGGGGGGAAATGAGCAGTTCTTC. This sequence encodes CASSLFAQPGGNEQFF.

This clonotype was seen a handful of times. In DNA form, the CDR3 reads TGTGCCACCAGATTCCCGGGACACCAAGAGACCCAGTACTTC. It translates to CATRFPGHQETQYF. The chain uses TRBV24-1 and TRBJ2-5; D might be TRBD1 or TRBD2, each matching 5 bases. The CDR3 spans 14 residues. Germline V gene lookup returns CDR1 KGHDR and CDR2 SFDVKD. Between the trimmed V and J ends, which lost 7 bases and 0 bases, there was a span of 11 bases.

A note on this clonotype: A read error may account for a junction end that differs from germline. The V call is TRBV24-1, the J call TRBJ2-2, with D maybe TRBD2 (6 bases). Per the germline V gene, CDR1 is KGHDR and CDR2 is SFDVKD. The CDR3 consists of 13 residues. CDR3 in DNA: TGTGCAACCAGTGGCCCGGGGGCCGGGGAGCTGTTTTTT. Translated, it gives CATSGPGAGELFF.

The genes are TRBV10-3 and TRBJ1-2; unclear D gene. Trimming removed 2 bases from V and 8 bases from J, with 9 bases in between. Germline V gene sequence: CDR1 ENHRY, CDR2 SYGVKD. The CDR3 is made up of 12 amino acids. CDR3 loop: CAISERPVGYTF. The CDR3 DNA follows: TGTGCCATCAGTGAGCGACCGGTGGGCTACACCTTC.

This clonotype has a handful of counts. The rearrangement uses TRBV6-2 or TRBV6-3 and TRBJ2-5; D possibly corresponds to TRBD1 (5 bases). This CDR3 region has 11 residues. V was cut by 2 bases and J by 11 bases, with 9 bases left in between. Germline CDR1 and CDR2: MNHEY and SVGEGT. The CDR3 DNA follows: TGTGCCAGCAGTTACCCAGGGCCGCAGTACTTC. This gives the protein CASSYPGPQYF.

This clonotype has a handful of counts. This sequence joins TRBV5-8 and TRBJ2-3; D is possibly TRBD1 or TRBD2 (7 bases each). Trimming left V 2 bases short and J 3 bases short, with 13 bases between. The germline gives CDR1 SGHTS, CDR2 YDEGEE. The CDR3 has 15 amino acids. The CDR3 coding sequence is TGTGCCAGCAGCTTCAGGGGGGGAGGTACAGATACGCAGTATTTT. Translating it yields CASSFRGGGTDTQYF. The full variable domain, completed using reference TRBV5-8 and TRBJ2-3, is EAGVTQSPTHLIKTRGQQATLRCSPISGHTSVYWYQQALGLGLQFLLWYDEGEERNRGNFPPRFSGRQFPNYSSELNVNALELEDSALYLCASSFRGGGTDTQYFGPGTRLTVL.

This clonotype was picked up one time. The V call is TRBV4-2, the J call TRBJ1-1; TRBD1 is a possible D gene (5 bases). CDR1 and CDR2 (germline): LGHNA, YNFKEQ. The ends were cut back, 4 bases at V and 5 bases at J, with 20 bases in the middle. The CDR3 contains 16 residues. This CDR3 is CASSPAGGDRRTEAFF. CDR3 nucleotides: TGTGCCAGCAGCCCGGCGGGGGGAGACAGAAGGACTGAAGCTTTCTTT.

The V gene is TRBV5-4, the J gene TRBJ2-5, with a possible D match to TRBD2 (6 bases). The germline V gene has CDR1 SGHNT and CDR2 YYREEE (reference sequence). The CDR3 consists of 14 residues. Deletions cut 3 bases from V and 4 bases from J, with 13 bases between. As DNA, the CDR3 is TGTGCCAGCAGCTCGAAACTAGCCCGAGAGACCCAGTACTTC. It is translated as CASSSKLARETQYF.

The V gene is TRBV29-1, the J gene TRBJ2-5; D is possibly TRBD1 (5 bases). CDR1 and CDR2 (germline): SQVTM, ANQGSEA. V was pared by 2 bases and J by 4 bases, with 14 bases between. CDR3 length equals 14 residues. The CDR3 here is CSVEFPGYLETQYF. For the CDR3, the DNA is TGCAGCGTTGAATTCCCAGGGTATCTAGAGACCCAGTACTTC.

The chain is built from TRBV27 and TRBJ2-5; TRBD2 aligns across 10 bases. With 6 bases clipped from V and 6 bases from J, the junction kept 19 bases outside the gene matches. This CDR3 comprises 18 residues. Germline V lookup: CDR1 MNHEY, CDR2 SMNVEV (reference sequence). Written as DNA, the CDR3 is TGTGCCAGCAGCTTGCACGGCGGCACTAGCGGGGTCAGCAAGACCCAGTACTTC. Its translation is CASSLHGGTSGVSKTQYF.

The chain carries TRBV9 and TRBJ2-1, with D maybe TRBD1 (6 bases). Trimming pared 4 bases from V and 4 bases from J, leaving 15 bases between. CDR3 size: 15 residues. Germline lookup yields CDR1 SGDLS and CDR2 YYNGEE. CDR3 in DNA: TGTGCCAGCAGCCTCACGAGGGGGTTGTACAATGAGCAGTTCTTC. This sequence encodes CASSLTRGLYNEQFF. Combining the CDR3 with reference TRBV9 and TRBJ2-1 gives the whole variable domain DSGVTQTPKHLITATGQRVTLRCSPRSGDLSVYWYQQSLDQGLQFLIQYYNGEERAKGNILERFSAQQFPDLHSELNLSSLELGDSALYFCASSLTRGLYNEQFFGPGTRLTVL.

The chain combines TRBV12-3 or TRBV12-4 with TRBJ1-2; D ambiguous. V was pared by 7 bases and J by 8 bases, with 14 bases between. The CDR3 spans 12 residues. CDR3 sequence: CASTVGEKGYTF. The CDR3 region has the DNA TGTGCCAGCACCGTGGGAGAAAAGGGCTACACCTTC.

A few counts support this clonotype. The rearrangement links TRBV7-3 to TRBJ2-3; D is unresolved. This CDR3 comprises 13 residues. Germline CDR1 is SGHTA and CDR2 is FQGTGA. V lost 10 bases and J 6 bases, leaving 17 bases between the germline ends. The CDR3 loop is CATSRDRDDTQYF. Written as DNA, the CDR3 is TGTGCCACCTCCCGTGATAGGGATGATACGCAGTATTTT.

This clonotype was counted only a few times. This rearrangement joins TRBV6-5 to TRBJ1-3; D is uncertain. The length of the CDR3 is 15 residues. The germline gives CDR1 MNHEY, CDR2 SVGAGI. The V gene lost 2 bases and the J gene lost 5 bases, with 13 bases spanning the gap. CDR3 protein: CASSYPGERRNTIYF. DNA for the CDR3: TGTGCCAGCAGTTACCCCGGAGAGCGGAGAAACACCATATATTTT.

This clonotype came up a few times. The chain links TRBV4-3 to TRBJ1-2; TRBD1 matches at 12 bases. This CDR3 contains 16 residues. The trim removed 1 base at V and 8 bases at J, leaving 8 bases unmatched. Germline CDR1 reads LGHNA; CDR2 reads YSLEER. In DNA, the CDR3 is TGCGCCAGCAGCCAAGGCTGGGGACAGGGGGCGAAGGGCTACACCTTC. Translation: CASSQGWGQGAKGYTF.

The CDR3 sequence: CASSSGGGMPYNEQFF. DNA of the CDR3: TGCGCCAGCAGCTCTGGGGGGGGCATGCCCTACAATGAGCAGTTCTTC. The chain uses TRBV5-1 and TRBJ2-1; the D gene is possibly TRBD2 (7 bases). The CDR3 is made up of 16 amino acids. V was shortened by 3 bases and J by 2 bases, with 15 bases between the two germline ends. The germline V gene has CDR1 SGHRS and CDR2 YFSETQ.

The rearrangement links TRBV5-6 to TRBJ1-5, with D hard to call. The CDR3 consists of 18 residues. Looked up from germline, CDR1 is SGHDT and CDR2 is YYEEEE. The V gene lost 0 bases and the J gene lost 3 bases, with 19 bases spanning the gap. CDR3 sequence: CASSLGYPAGVPNQPQHF. The DNA for the CDR3 is TGTGCCAGCAGCTTGGGGTACCCGGCGGGCGTCCCCAATCAGCCCCAGCATTTT.

The sample holds many counts of this clonotype. The CDR3 DNA reads as TGTGCCACCAGTGATTTGGATATGGGCTATGGCTACACCTTC. Its protein is CATSDLDMGYGYTF. The V call is TRBV24-1, the J call TRBJ1-2; D is uncertain. Germline CDR1 and CDR2: KGHDR and SFDVKD. CDR3 size: 14 residues. V was shortened by 0 bases and J by 4 bases, with 8 bases between the two germline ends.

The V call is TRBV7-6, the J call TRBJ2-3; D gene uncertain. Trimming removed 5 bases at V and 5 bases at J, with 14 bases between. Per the germline V gene, CDR1 is SGHVS and CDR2 is FNYEAQ. CDR3 length: 14 amino acids. The DNA of the CDR3 is TGTGCCAGCAGCGAGTCAGGAGCCGGAGATACGCAGTATTTT. Its protein is CASSESGAGDTQYF.